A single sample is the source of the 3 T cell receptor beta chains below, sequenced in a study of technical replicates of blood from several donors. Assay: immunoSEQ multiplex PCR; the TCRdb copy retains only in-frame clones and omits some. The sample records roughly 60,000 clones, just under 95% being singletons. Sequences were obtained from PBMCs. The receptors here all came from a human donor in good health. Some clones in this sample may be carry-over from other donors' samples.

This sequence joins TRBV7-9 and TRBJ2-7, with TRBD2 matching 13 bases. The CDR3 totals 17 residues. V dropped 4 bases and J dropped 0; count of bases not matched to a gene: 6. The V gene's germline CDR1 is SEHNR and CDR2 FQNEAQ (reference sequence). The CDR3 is CASSSGLAGPNSYEQYF. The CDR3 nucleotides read TGTGCCAGCAGCTCGGGACTAGCGGGACCGAACTCCTACGAGCAGTACTTC.

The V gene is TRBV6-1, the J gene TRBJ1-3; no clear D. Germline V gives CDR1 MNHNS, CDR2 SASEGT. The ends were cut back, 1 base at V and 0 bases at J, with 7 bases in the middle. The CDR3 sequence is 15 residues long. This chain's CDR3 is CASSEGHYSGNTIYF. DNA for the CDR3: TGTGCCAGCAGTGAAGGGCACTACTCTGGAAACACCATATATTTT.

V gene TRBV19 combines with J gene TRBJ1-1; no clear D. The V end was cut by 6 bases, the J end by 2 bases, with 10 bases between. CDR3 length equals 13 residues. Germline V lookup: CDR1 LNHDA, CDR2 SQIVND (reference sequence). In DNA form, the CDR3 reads TGTGCCAGTAGGCGAACTTCTAACACTGAAGCTTTCTTT. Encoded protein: CASRRTSNTEAFF. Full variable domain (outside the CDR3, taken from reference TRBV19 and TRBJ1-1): DGGITQSPKYLFRKEGQNVTLSCEQNLNHDAMYWYRQDPGQGLRLIYYSQIVNDFQKGDIAEGYSVSREKKESFPLTVTSAQKNPTAFYLCASRRTSNTEAFFGQGTRLTVV.